A selection of T cell receptor beta chains follows, all from one sample in a study of T cells after yellow fever vaccination. TCRdb re-analysed the 5' RACE reads in MiXCR, keeping a single row per CDR3 protein. The sample has some 300,000 distinct CDR3 sequences, 7.5% to 9% seen once. The source material was CD4+ T cells sorted from PBMCs, sampled 5 days after the yellow fever booster vaccination. Source of these receptors: a man in his late teens or twenties who received the YFV17D yellow fever vaccine. The conserved cysteine and the conserved F or W are not part of the CDR3 here. Not every row has a clone size; where given, it reads once, few, many or a size class.

clone size: -; V gene: TRBV7-9; J gene: TRBJ2-3; CDR3 protein: ASSFGQGSDTQY
clone size: few; V gene: TRBV19; J gene: TRBJ1-3; CDR3 protein: ASSRLAASGNTIY
clone size: -; V gene: TRBV12-3/TRBV12-4; J gene: TRBJ1-3; CDR3 protein: ASSLTVGNTIY
clone size: -; V gene: TRBV7-2; J gene: TRBJ1-2; CDR3 protein: ASSLTGEVGYT
clone size: few; V gene: TRBV10-3; J gene: TRBJ1-6; CDR3 protein: AIRSEGAPLH
clone size: -; V gene: TRBV5-1; J gene: TRBJ2-7; CDR3 protein: ASSLAVFVQGSYEQY
clone size: few; V gene: TRBV23-1; J gene: TRBJ2-3; CDR3 protein: ASPPLPGFHTDTQY
clone size: -; V gene: TRBV10-3; J gene: TRBJ1-6; CDR3 protein: AIQSSWGSSPLH
clone size: few; V gene: TRBV5-1; J gene: TRBJ1-1; CDR3 protein: ASSVVGGSYTEAF
clone size: few; V gene: TRBV29-1; J gene: TRBJ2-3; CDR3 protein: STARGTTDTQY
clone size: many; V gene: TRBV4-3; J gene: TRBJ2-5; CDR3 protein: ASSLGTGGETQY
clone size: once; V gene: TRBV4-1; J gene: TRBJ2-3; CDR3 protein: ASSQRPGAGGPDTQY